This T cell receptor beta chain was recorded in a study of PD-1 blockade in classical Hodgkin lymphoma. The time point is: cycle 4 day 1 (C4D1), after less than seven weeks of nivolumab. No patient escaped relapse after autologous stem cell transplantation, and brentuximab vedotin exposure varied. Magnetic negative selection purified CD4+ T cells from thawed PBMCs. The data were produced by immunoSEQ multiplex PCR, yet TCRdb's version contains in-frame clones alone and is incomplete. The table includes roughly 30,000 clones, roughly 80% detected once. This CDR3 comprises 15 residues. Germline V gene data show CDR1 as MNHEY and CDR2 as SMNVEV (reference sequence). V was shortened by 6 bases and J by 3 bases, with 17 bases between the two germline ends.

The receptor was isolated from a human donor with classical Hodgkin lymphoma. The sample consisted of CD4+ T cells from blood, taken before the fourth cycle of nivolumab. The chain has TRBV27 and TRBJ1-2; tentatively, D is TRBD1 (5 bases). This chain's CDR3 is CASSRNPTAYYGYTF. DNA of the CDR3: TGTGCCAGCAGCCGTAACCCGACAGCCTACTATGGCTACACCTTC.